The sequence of this T cell receptor (beta chain) was determined in a study of Graves' ophthalmopathy and Graves' hyperthyroidism (dated by TCRdb to 2016 to 2018). Regarding the complete study: Peripheral blood was collected before any treatment was given, at the time of initial diagnosis. TCR beta repertoire signatures were used to distinguish Graves' ophthalmopathy from Graves' hyperthyroidism and to predict progression to ophthalmopathy. In total, 135 blood samples were TCR-sequenced: 40 to 45 ophthalmopathy, some 75 hyperthyroidism and 17 hyperthyroidism-to-ophthalmopathy patients. To explore V-J signatures distinguishing ophthalmopathy from hyperthyroidism, a discovery set of under 110 patients (about 44 ophthalmopathy, 57 stable hyperthyroidism) was enrolled. For independent validation, a separate cohort was made up of approximately 19 hyperthyroidism patients plus 17 patients who later progressed from hyperthyroidism to ophthalmopathy. In several hyperthyroidism patients, the T-cell repertoire of thyroid tissue was compared with the T-cell repertoire of blood. Once sampling was done, hyperthyroidism patients were given methimazole at a starting dose of 30 mg daily, while ophthalmopathy patients were given high-dose intravenous methylprednisolone. The 100 or so discovery patients were divided at random into training and test sets in a 7:3 ratio.

The germline V gene specifies SGHRS as CDR1 and YFSETQ as CDR2. From the cysteine up to the phenylalanine, the CDR3 has a length of 16 residues. Just the 48-base CDR3 DNA is kept, in frame starting at base 1. The V end loses 3 bases and the J end loses 5 bases, and a stretch of 20 bases separates them. This clonotype came up many times. Its antigen is not yet known. The input lacks base qualities; no much larger clone sits a single base away. TCR beta CDR3 regions were amplified from RNA transcripts for repertoire sequencing. The first round was an RT-PCR using HTBI primers with the Qiagen OneStep RT-PCR kit, and this first round was followed by a second-round multiplex PCR, then size selection and purification. Libraries were sequenced on an Illumina HiSeq2000 using paired-end 100 bp reads. In the authors' own workflow: Reads were processed with SOAPnuke, discarding reads with adapters, uncalled bases, mean Phred below 15, or no exact constant-primer or identifier match. High-quality paired reads were merged with COPE v1.2.5. Unique nucleotide sequences were defined as clonotypes and aligned to IMGT TRB V, D and J references using MiTCR v1.1. The analysis was limited to V-J combinations with a frequency above 0.0001, which together covered about 99% of the repertoires. For each V-J combination, a TCR clonal expansion and chaos score was defined as the ratio of F50 clonal expansion to chaos observed in the TCRdist matrix. Welch's t-statistics and random forest were used to reduce the features to 10 to 15 V-J combinations, which were then used as input to a naive Bayes classifier. Thyroid-blood repertoire similarity was quantified with the Morisita-Horn index. In TCRdb, the public reads were trimmed at Q25 with fastp and aligned with MiXCR, with productive beta chains retained. Every distinct CDR3 protein forms one entry, paired with its most common genes and DNA. Clone size and V and J calls follow TCRdb, not the original study. The sample has some 150,000 distinct CDR3 sequences on record, 35% to 50% of them singletons. About 8.2% of the sample belongs to the ten largest clones.

On the study overall, not on this receptor specifically: Among expanded thyroid clonotypes with frequency above 0.001, most also showed up in blood, which suggests that blood repertoires may reflect the thyroid immune response. No statistical method was used to predetermine the sample size, and group allocation was not hidden from the investigators. In cross-validation, the 13-signature model distinguished ophthalmopathy from stable hyperthyroidism with just over 85% sensitivity and over 81% specificity, while in the test set the corresponding values were about 80% and 75%. In validation, the model predicted ophthalmopathy progression with 55% to 71% sensitivity and roughly 72% specificity; about a dozen predicted patients were CT-confirmed with GO in a median of around 6.5 months.

The ophthalmopathy patients had moderately to severely active disease, with a Clinical Activity Score of 3 or higher, a NOSPECS grade of 4 or higher, and a disease duration of less than 3 months. Anyone with other autoimmune diseases, uncontrolled infections, pregnancy or lactation was excluded from the study. Diagnosis relied on clinical symptoms, serum thyroxine, TRAb, thyroid ultrasound and orbital computed tomography. Ficoll-Paque density gradient centrifugation was used to isolate PBMCs from around 10 ml of fresh peripheral blood. Total RNA was extracted using Trizol reagent, and RNA quality was checked on an Agilent 2100 Bioanalyzer.

The V and J segments used are TRBV5-1 and TRBJ1-2; a tentative D call is TRBD1 (6 bases match). Sequencing was carried out using peripheral blood. This TCR was recovered from a man aged 30-40 years with Graves' ophthalmopathy. Donor details come from another sample of the same person, matched by shared clones. The DNA reads TGCGCCAGCAGCTCGGATCCGCCGGGGGCGGGGTATGGCTACACCTTC. Translated, this is CASSSDPPGAGYGYTF.